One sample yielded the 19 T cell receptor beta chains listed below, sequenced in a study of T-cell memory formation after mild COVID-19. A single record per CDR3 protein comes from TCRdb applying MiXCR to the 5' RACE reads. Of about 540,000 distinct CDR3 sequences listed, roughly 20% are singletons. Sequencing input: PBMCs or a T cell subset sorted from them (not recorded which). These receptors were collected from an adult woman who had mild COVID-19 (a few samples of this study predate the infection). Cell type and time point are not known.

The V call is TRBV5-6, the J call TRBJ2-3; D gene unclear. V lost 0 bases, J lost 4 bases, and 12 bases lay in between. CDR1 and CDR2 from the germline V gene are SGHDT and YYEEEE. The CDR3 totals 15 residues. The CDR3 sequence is CASSLGPNKADTQYF. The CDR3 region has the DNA TGTGCCAGCAGCTTGGGGCCAAATAAGGCAGATACGCAGTATTTT.

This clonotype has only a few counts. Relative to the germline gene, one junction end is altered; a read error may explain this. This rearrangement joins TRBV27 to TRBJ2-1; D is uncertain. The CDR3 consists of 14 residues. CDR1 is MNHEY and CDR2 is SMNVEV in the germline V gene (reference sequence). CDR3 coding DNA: TGTGCCAGCAGTTTAGGGGTTAGGCAGAAAAGCTGGATCTTC. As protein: CASSLGVRQKSWIF.

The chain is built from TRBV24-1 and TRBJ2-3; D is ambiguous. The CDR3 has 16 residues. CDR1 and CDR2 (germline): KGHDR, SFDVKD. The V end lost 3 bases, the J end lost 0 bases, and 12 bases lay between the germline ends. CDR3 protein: CATSDARQSSTDTQYF. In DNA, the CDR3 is TGTGCCACCAGTGATGCGCGGCAGAGTAGCACAGATACGCAGTATTTT.

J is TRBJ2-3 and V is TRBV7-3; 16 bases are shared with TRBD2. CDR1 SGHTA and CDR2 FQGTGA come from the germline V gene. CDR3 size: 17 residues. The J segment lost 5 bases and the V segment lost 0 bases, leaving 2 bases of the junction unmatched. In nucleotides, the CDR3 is TGTGCCAGCAGCTTAACGGGGACTAGCGGGAGGGGAGATACGCAGTATTTT. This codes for CASSLTGTSGRGDTQYF.

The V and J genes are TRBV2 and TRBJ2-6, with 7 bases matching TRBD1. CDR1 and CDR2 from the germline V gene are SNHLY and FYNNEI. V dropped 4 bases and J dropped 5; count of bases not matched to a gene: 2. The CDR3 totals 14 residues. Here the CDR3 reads CASSAGQRANVLTF. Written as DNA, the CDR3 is TGTGCCAGCAGTGCGGGACAGCGGGCCAACGTCCTGACTTTC.

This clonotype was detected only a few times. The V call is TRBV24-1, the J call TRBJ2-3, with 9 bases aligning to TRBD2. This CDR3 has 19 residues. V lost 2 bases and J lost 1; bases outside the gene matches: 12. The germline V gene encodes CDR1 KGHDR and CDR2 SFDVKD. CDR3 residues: CATSDWGLRGRARTDTQYF. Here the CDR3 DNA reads TGTGCCACCAGTGATTGGGGACTACGCGGGAGGGCCCGCACAGATACGCAGTATTTT.

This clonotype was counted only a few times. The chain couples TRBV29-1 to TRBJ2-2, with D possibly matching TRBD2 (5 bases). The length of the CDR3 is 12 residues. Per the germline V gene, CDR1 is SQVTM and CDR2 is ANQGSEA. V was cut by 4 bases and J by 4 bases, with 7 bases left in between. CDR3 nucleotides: TGCAGCGTTGGAGGGAGCACCGGGGAGCTGTTTTTT. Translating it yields CSVGGSTGELFF.

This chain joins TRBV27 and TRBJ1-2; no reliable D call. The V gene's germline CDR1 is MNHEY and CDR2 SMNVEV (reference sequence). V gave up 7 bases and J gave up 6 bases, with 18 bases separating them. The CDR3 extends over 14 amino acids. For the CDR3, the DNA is TGTGCCAGCACCTCCGCCGCGGGGAGCGATGGCTACACCTTC. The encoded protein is CASTSAAGSDGYTF.

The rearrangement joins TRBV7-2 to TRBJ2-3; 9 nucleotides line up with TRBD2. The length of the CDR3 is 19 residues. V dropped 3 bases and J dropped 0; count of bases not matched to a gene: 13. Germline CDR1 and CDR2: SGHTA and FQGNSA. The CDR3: CASSLLSGLARHSTDTQYF. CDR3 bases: TGTGCCAGCAGCTTGCTCTCGGGACTAGCACGACATAGCACAGATACGCAGTATTTT.

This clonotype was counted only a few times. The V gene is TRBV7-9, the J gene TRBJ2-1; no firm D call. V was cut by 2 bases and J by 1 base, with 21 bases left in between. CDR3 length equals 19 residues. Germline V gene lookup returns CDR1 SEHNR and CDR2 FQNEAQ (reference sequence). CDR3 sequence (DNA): TGTGCCAGCAGCTTATCCCCCACCTTTGTTCAGATATCCTACAATGAGCAGTTCTTC. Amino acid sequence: CASSLSPTFVQISYNEQFF.

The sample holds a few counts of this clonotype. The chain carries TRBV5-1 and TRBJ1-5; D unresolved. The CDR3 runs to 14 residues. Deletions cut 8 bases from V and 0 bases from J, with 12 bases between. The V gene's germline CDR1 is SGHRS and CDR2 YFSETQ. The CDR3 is CASSVGYSNQPQHF. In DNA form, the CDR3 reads TGCGCCAGTTCAGTTGGTTATAGCAATCAGCCCCAGCATTTT. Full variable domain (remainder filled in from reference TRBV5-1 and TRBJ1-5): KAGVTQTPRYLIKTRGQQVTLSCSPISGHRSVSWYQQTPGQGLQFLFEYFSETQRNKGNFPGRFSGRQFSNSRSEMNVSTLELGDSALYLCASSVGYSNQPQHFGDGTRLSIL.

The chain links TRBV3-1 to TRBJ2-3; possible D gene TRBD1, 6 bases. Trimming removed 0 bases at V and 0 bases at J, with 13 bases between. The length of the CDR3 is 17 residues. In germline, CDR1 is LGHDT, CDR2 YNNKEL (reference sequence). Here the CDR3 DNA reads TGTGCCAGCAGCCAAGATGCCCCAGGGGTGAGCACAGATACGCAGTATTTT. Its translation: CASSQDAPGVSTDTQYF.

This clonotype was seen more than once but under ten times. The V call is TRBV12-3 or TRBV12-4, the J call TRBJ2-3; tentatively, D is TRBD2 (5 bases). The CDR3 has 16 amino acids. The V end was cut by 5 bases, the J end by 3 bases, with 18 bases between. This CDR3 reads CASSPPRGVYTDTQYF. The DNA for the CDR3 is TGTGCCAGCAGTCCCCCCCGGGGAGTGTATACAGATACGCAGTATTTT.

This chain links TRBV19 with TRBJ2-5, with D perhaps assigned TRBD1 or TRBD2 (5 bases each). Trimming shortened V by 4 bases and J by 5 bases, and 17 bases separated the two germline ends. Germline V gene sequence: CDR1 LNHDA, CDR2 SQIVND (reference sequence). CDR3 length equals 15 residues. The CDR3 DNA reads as TGTGCCAGTAGTAGCCTGGGGGATAGCATGGAGACCCAGTACTTC. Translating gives CASSSLGDSMETQYF.

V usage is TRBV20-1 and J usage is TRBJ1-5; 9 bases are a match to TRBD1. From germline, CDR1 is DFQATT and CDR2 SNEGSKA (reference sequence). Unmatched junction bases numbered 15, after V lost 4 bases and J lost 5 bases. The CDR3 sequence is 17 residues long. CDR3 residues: CSATRYRGRDSYQPQHF. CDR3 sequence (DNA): TGCAGTGCTACAAGGTACAGGGGGCGTGATTCATATCAGCCCCAGCATTTT.

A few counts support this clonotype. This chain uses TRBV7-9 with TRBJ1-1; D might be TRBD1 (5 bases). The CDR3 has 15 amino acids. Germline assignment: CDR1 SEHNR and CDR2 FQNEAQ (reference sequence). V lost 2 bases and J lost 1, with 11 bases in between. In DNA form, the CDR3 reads TGTGCCAGCAGCTTATGGGGACGGGAGAACACTGAAGCTTTCTTT. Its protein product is CASSLWGRENTEAFF.

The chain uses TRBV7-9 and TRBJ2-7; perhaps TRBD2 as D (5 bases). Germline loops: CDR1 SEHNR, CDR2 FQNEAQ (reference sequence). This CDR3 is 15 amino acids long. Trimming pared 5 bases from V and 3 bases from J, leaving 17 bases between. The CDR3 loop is CASSPRAGIDYEQYF. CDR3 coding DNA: TGTGCCAGCAGCCCCCGAGCCGGGATCGACTACGAGCAGTACTTC.

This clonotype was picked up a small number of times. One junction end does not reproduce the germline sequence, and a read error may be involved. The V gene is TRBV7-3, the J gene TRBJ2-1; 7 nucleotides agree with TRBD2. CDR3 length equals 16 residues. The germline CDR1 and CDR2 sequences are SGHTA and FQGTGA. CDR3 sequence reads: CASSLTSDRSYNEQFF. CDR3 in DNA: TGTGCCAGCAGCCTAACTAGCGACCGCTCCTACAATGAGCAGTTCTTC.

In DNA, the CDR3 is TGTGCCAGCAGCCAAGGGACTAGCGGGAGGGTCTTTTCCTACGAGCAGTACTTC. Its protein product is CASSQGTSGRVFSYEQYF. The chain carries TRBV4-2 and TRBJ2-7, with 15 bases lining up with TRBD2. The junction had 5 bases not matched to a gene; V was cut back by 1 base and J by 1 base. There are 18 residues in the CDR3. Germline V gives CDR1 LGHNA, CDR2 YNFKEQ.